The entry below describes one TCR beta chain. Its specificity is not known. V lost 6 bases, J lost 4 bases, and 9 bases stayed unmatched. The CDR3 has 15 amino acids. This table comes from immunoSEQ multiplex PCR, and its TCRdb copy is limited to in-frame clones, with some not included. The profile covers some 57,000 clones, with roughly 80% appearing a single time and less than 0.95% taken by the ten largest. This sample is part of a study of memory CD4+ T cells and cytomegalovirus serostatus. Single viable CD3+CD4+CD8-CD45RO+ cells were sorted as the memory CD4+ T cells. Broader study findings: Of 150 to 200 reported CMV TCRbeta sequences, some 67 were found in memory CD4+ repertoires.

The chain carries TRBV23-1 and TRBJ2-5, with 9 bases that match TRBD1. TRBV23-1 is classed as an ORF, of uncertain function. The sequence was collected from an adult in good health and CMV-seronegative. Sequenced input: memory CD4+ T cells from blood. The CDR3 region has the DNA TGCGCCAGCAGATCAGAGGGACAGGGCACAGAGACCCAGTACTTC. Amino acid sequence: CASRSEGQGTETQYF.